The next 10 T cell receptor beta chains were all read from a single sample in a study of T cells in Graves' hyperthyroidism and ophthalmopathy. Researchers amplified the TCR beta CDR3 regions from RNA transcripts. First-round RT-PCR of the TCR CDR3 relied on the HTBI primer set. TCRdb fed the multiplex PCR reads into MiXCR, producing one record per CDR3 protein. This sample carries some 490,000 distinct CDR3 sequences, around 16% of them seen once, and the ten largest clones take approximately 32%. Input material: blood. The receptors come from a woman in her twenties or thirties with Graves' ophthalmopathy.

The V and J genes are TRBV7-9 and TRBJ1-2; 7 bases are shared with TRBD1. Germline V gene sequence: CDR1 SEHNR, CDR2 FQNEAQ (reference sequence). With 5 bases clipped from V and 5 bases from J, the junction kept 11 bases outside the gene matches. The CDR3 is 15 amino acids. For the CDR3, the DNA is TGTGCCAGCAGCCCGCCGGGACAGAGGGCATATGGCTACACCTTC. Translating gives CASSPPGQRAYGYTF.

This clonotype was seen only a few times. The chain couples TRBV24-1 to TRBJ1-1; 8 bases are a match to TRBD1. Germline CDR1 and CDR2: KGHDR and SFDVKD. Losses at the gene ends were 2 bases for V and 5 bases for J; bases not matched to a gene: 6. The CDR3 consists of 15 residues. The CDR3 spells CATSDSTGGRTEAFF. For the CDR3, the DNA is TGTGCCACCAGTGATTCTACAGGGGGTAGGACTGAAGCTTTCTTT.

This clonotype was seen at least ten times. The CDR3 coding sequence is TGTGCCAGCAGCCGCCGAGGGGGAGTCACAGATACGCAGTATTTT. Amino acid sequence: CASSRRGGVTDTQYF. This chain links TRBV7-9 with TRBJ2-3; the D gene is possibly TRBD1 (6 bases). The CDR3 consists of 15 residues. Trimming shortened V by 5 bases and J by 2 bases, and 14 bases separated the two germline ends. Germline V lookup: CDR1 SEHNR, CDR2 FQNEAQ (reference sequence).

Points on this clonotype: This sequence may be a read error, since a much larger clone differs from it by one base. The V call is TRBV5-8, the J call TRBJ2-5; 7 nucleotides match TRBD2. Germline lookup yields CDR1 SGHTS and CDR2 YDEGEE. This CDR3 contains 12 residues. CDR3 nucleotides: TGTGCCAGCGGGAGGGCGGACGAGACCCGGTACTTC. Its protein product is CASGRADETRYF.

The chain joins TRBV24-1 to TRBJ1-5; TRBD1 agrees at 10 bases. Germline V gene sequence: CDR1 KGHDR, CDR2 SFDVKD. The CDR3 has 15 amino acids. V dropped 7 bases and J dropped 4; count of bases not matched to a gene: 6. The CDR3 coding sequence is TGTGCCACCAGCCCCGGGACAGGGGCTAATCAGCCCCAGCATTTT. This translates into CATSPGTGANQPQHF.

This clonotype was recorded a few times. The V and J genes are TRBV7-2 and TRBJ2-2; 11 bases are shared with TRBD1. V shed 5 bases, J shed 6 bases, and the junction held 14 bases outside the gene matches. In germline, CDR1 is SGHTA, CDR2 FQGNSA. The CDR3 is 18 amino acids. The chain's CDR3 is CASSPSWGQGVRSGELFF. The CDR3 DNA follows: TGTGCCAGCAGCCCTTCATGGGGACAGGGGGTTAGATCCGGGGAGCTGTTTTTT.

This chain links TRBV20-1 with TRBJ2-4, with 10 bases fitting TRBD2. Germline values: CDR1 DFQATT, CDR2 SNEGSKA (reference sequence). The CDR3 totals 14 residues. V lost 3 bases and J lost 15; bases outside the gene matches: 14. The CDR3 is CSASSPGLAKATYF. The CDR3 DNA is TGCAGTGCTAGTTCCCCGGGACTAGCGAAGGCGACGTACTTC.

CDR3 in DNA: TGTGCCAGCACCTTCTACGAGCAGTACTTC. Translated: CASTFYEQYF. The V and J genes are TRBV28 and TRBJ2-7; D gene uncertain. This CDR3 comprises 10 residues. Germline V lookup: CDR1 MDHEN, CDR2 SYDVKM. Trimming cost V 7 bases and J 3 bases, with 4 bases left between them.

This clonotype was counted a few times. CDR3 sequence (DNA): TGTGCCAGCAGTTACCCGGGAAAACTGTTTTTT. It encodes CASSYPGKLFF. V and J are TRBV6-2 or TRBV6-3 and TRBJ1-4; D remains ambiguous. This CDR3 comprises 11 residues. Germline V gene lookup returns CDR1 MNHEY and CDR2 SVGEGT. V was pared by 2 bases and J by 10 bases, with 5 bases between.

The chain carries TRBV7-9 and TRBJ2-7; D not resolved. The CDR3 runs to 14 residues. Deletions cut 4 bases from V and 2 bases from J, with 12 bases between. Per germline, CDR1 SEHNR and CDR2 FQNEAQ (reference sequence). CDR3 sequence (DNA): TGTGCCAGCAGCTCGATTGTTAGAACCTACGAGCAGTACTTC. As protein: CASSSIVRTYEQYF.